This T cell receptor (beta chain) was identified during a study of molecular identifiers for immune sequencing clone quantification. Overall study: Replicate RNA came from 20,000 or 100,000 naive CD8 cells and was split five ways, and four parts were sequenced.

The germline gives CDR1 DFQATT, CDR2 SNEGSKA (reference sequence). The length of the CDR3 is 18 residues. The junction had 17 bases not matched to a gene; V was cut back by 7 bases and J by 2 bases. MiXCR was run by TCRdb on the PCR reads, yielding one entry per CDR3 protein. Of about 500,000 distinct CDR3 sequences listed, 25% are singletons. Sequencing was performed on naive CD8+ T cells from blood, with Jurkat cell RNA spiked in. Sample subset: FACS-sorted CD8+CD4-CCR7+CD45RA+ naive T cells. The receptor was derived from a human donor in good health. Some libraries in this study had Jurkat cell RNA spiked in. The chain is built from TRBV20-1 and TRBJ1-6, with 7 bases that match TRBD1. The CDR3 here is CSVSDRDPTSTYNSPLHF. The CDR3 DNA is TGCAGTGTTAGTGACAGGGACCCGACAAGCACCTATAATTCACCCCTCCACTTT.